A selection of T cell receptor beta chains follows, all from one sample in a study of neurological immune-mediated disorders. TCRdb fed the 5' RACE reads into MiXCR, producing one record per CDR3 protein. The data contain 77,000 or so distinct CDR3 sequences, 9.4% of them singletons. The sample consisted of PBMCs. All receptors derive from a man aged 50 to 60 in good health. Each CDR3 is given with its conserved first and last residue. The D gene is left open where the match is weak. Clone size is shown for a subset of rows, as once, few, many or a class of expanded clone.

d_call	v_call	clone_size	j_call	cdr3_nt	cdr3_aa
TRBD2	TRBV12-3/TRBV12-4	-	TRBJ2-1	TGTGCCAGCAGTTTATGGCGGACTAGCGGAGGAAATGAGCAGTTCTTC	CASSLWRTSGGNEQFF
TRBD2	TRBV29-1	-	TRBJ2-3	TGCAGCGTTGGCGGGAGTGGCACAGATACGCAGTATTTT	CSVGGSGTDTQYF
-	TRBV19	few	TRBJ1-1	TGTGCCAGTACCTCGAGTGGTGGGCAAGGGGCGAACACTGAAGCTTTCTTT	CASTSSGGQGANTEAFF
-	TRBV5-1	many	TRBJ2-3	TGCGCCAGCAGCTTGGGAACCCAAGATACGCAGTATTTT	CASSLGTQDTQYF
TRBD1	TRBV5-1	many	TRBJ2-4	TGCGCCAGCAGCTCGGGATTATTCGACAGGGGGATTAGGACCGCAAACATTCAGTACTTC	CASSSGLFDRGIRTANIQYF
-	TRBV6-5	many	TRBJ1-1	TGTGCCAGCAGTTACTCCTCTGAGAACACTGAAGCTTTCTTT	CASSYSSENTEAFF
-	TRBV10-3	many	TRBJ2-2	TGTGCCATCAGGACGACAGGCGCGAACACCGGGGAGCTGTTTTTT	CAIRTTGANTGELFF
-	TRBV7-9	many	TRBJ2-7	TGTGCCAGCAGCTGGGTTTCGGCGGAGAGGGGCCTCGAGCAGTACTTC	CASSWVSAERGLEQYF
-	TRBV6-5	many	TRBJ2-1	TGTGCCAGCAGTTACAGCGGGTTTTCCTACAATGAGCAGTTCTTC	CASSYSGFSYNEQFF
-	TRBV6-1	many	TRBJ1-1	TGTGCCAGCAGTGACCATACCTATAACACTGAAGCTTTCTTT	CASSDHTYNTEAFF
TRBD1	TRBV29-1	many	TRBJ1-2	TGCAGCGTTGATGTAGCGGACAGGGGAAACTATGGCTACACCTTC	CSVDVADRGNYGYTF
-	TRBV10-2	many	TRBJ2-1	TGCGCCAGCAGTGAAGGGAGTCTACTCCGGTTCTTC	CASSEGSLLRFF
-	TRBV5-6	many	TRBJ2-3	TGTGCCAGCAGCCCTCAGGCTGGTGATACGCAGTATTTT	CASSPQAGDTQYF
-	TRBV20-1	many	TRBJ1-3	TGCAGTGCTAGAATCATCTCTGGAAACACCATATATTTT	CSARIISGNTIYF
TRBD1	TRBV9	many	TRBJ2-7	TGTGCCAGCAGCGAGGACAGGGGAGTCTACGAGCAGTACTTC	CASSEDRGVYEQYF
-	TRBV20-1	many	TRBJ2-7	TGCAGTGCTCAGAGATGGGGGATATCCTACGAGCAGTACTTC	CSAQRWGISYEQYF
TRBD1	TRBV11-2	-	TRBJ1-1	TGTGCCAGCAGCTTTAGACAGGGGAGGTATGGGGAGAACACTGAAGCTTTCTTT	CASSFRQGRYGENTEAFF
-	TRBV5-1	-	TRBJ1-3	TGCGCCAGCAGCTTGGTAGGGACAACTGGAAACACCATATATTTT	CASSLVGTTGNTIYF
TRBD2	TRBV5-1	many	TRBJ2-5	TGCGCCAGCAGCTCGTGGGGGGGAGCTGCCGAGACCCAGTACTTC	CASSSWGGAAETQYF
TRBD2	TRBV29-1	many	TRBJ2-7	TGCAGCGCCTTAGCGGGAGCGGCCAACGAGCAGTACTTC	CSALAGAANEQYF
-	TRBV2	many	TRBJ2-2	TGTGCCAGCAGTCGGGAGACAACCATCACCGGGGAGCTGTTTTTT	CASSRETTITGELFF
-	TRBV5-1	many	TRBJ1-5	TGCGCCAGCAGCTTAGGGGACACGTATAGCAATCAGCCCCAGCATTTT	CASSLGDTYSNQPQHF
-	TRBV10-1	-	TRBJ2-7	TGCGCCAGCAGTGAGAGTAGCGTCGTCTACGAGCAGTACTTC	CASSESSVVYEQYF
TRBD1	TRBV28	many	TRBJ2-3	TGTGCCAGCAGTCCTGGACAGGGGTGGACAGATACGCAGTATTTT	CASSPGQGWTDTQYF
TRBD1	TRBV29-1	-	TRBJ2-7	TGCAGCGTGCGAACAGGGGGCGCTTCTAACGAGCAGTACTTC	CSVRTGGASNEQYF
-	TRBV27	many	TRBJ1-5	TGTGCCAGCAGTTTCCAGGAAAGGGGTCAGCCCCAGCATTTT	CASSFQERGQPQHF
-	TRBV25-1	many	TRBJ1-5	TGTGCCAGCAGTGAAATGGGGCGGGACCAGCCCCAGCATTTT	CASSEMGRDQPQHF
TRBD1	TRBV29-1	many	TRBJ2-4	TGCAGCGTATCGTTGAGGACAGGGAACGTAGCCAAAAACATTCAGTACTTC	CSVSLRTGNVAKNIQYF
-	TRBV10-3	many	TRBJ2-5	TGTGCCAGTACGTACAGGGTTGAAGAGACCCAGTACTTC	CASTYRVEETQYF
-	TRBV6-6	many	TRBJ2-4	TGTGCCAGCAGTTACAGGGCAGGGGAAGGACTAGCCAAAAACATTCAGTACTTC	CASSYRAGEGLAKNIQYF
TRBD1	TRBV7-8	many	TRBJ1-1	TGTGCCAGCAGCTCTAGACAGGGAACGGCTGAAGCTTTCTTT	CASSSRQGTAEAFF